The 18 T cell receptor beta chains in this list originate from one sample, sequenced in a study of OX40 agonist ivuxolimab in advanced cancers. Method: immunoSEQ multiplex PCR; TCRdb's copy keeps in-frame clones and lacks some. The data show tens of thousands of clones, less than 85% seen once. The sequences come from CD4+ or CD8+ T cells sorted from blood, collected in a trial of the OX40 agonist ivuxolimab. The receptors stem from an adult with an advanced solid tumor such as melanoma, head and neck, liver or kidney cancer.

The chain links TRBV2 to TRBJ2-3, with TRBD2 matching 12 bases. Germline CDR1 SNHLY, CDR2 FYNNEI. V was pared by 4 bases and J by 2 bases, with 7 bases of the junction left unmatched. This CDR3 spans 17 amino acids. CDR3 residues: CASSGLAGVGLTDTQYF. The DNA for the CDR3 is TGTGCCAGCAGTGGACTAGCGGGAGTGGGGCTCACAGATACGCAGTATTTT.

The chain couples TRBV7-6 to TRBJ1-3; tentative D call: TRBD1 (5 bases). CDR1 is SGHVS and CDR2 is FNYEAQ in the germline V gene. This CDR3 region has 16 residues. The V gene lost 4 bases and the J gene lost 4 bases, with 17 bases spanning the gap. In DNA form, the CDR3 reads TGTGCCAGCAGCTACTACGCTGGGACCTCGGGAAACACCATATATTTT. Translating it yields CASSYYAGTSGNTIYF.

The J gene is TRBJ1-5, the V gene TRBV6-1; D perhaps matches TRBD1 (5 bases). The CDR3 is made up of 17 amino acids. V shed 4 bases and J shed 4 bases, with 20 bases lying between them. CDR1 is MNHNS, CDR2 SASEGT, per germline. CDR3 nucleotide sequence: TGTGCCAGCAGTGCAAATAGGGACTCCATCGTTAATCAGCCCCAGCATTTT. Translating gives CASSANRDSIVNQPQHF.

This sequence joins TRBV10-1 and TRBJ2-3; 9 bases match TRBD1. The germline V gene encodes CDR1 WNHNN and CDR2 SYGVQD (reference sequence). This CDR3 has 16 amino acids. V lost 3 bases to trimming and J lost 1 base; unmatched junction nucleotides: 5. The CDR3 bases are TGCGCCAGCAGTGAAGGGACAGGGCCTGGCACAGATACGCAGTATTTT. It translates to CASSEGTGPGTDTQYF.

The V and J genes are TRBV11-3 and TRBJ2-3, with 10 bases matching TRBD2. The trim removed 5 bases at V and 1 base at J, leaving 3 bases unmatched. This CDR3 contains 15 residues. Germline CDR1 SGHNT, CDR2 YENEEA. This CDR3 reads CASSLGTSGTDTQYF. The CDR3 region has the DNA TGTGCCAGCAGCCTAGGGACTAGCGGCACAGATACGCAGTATTTT. The variable domain in full, completed from reference TRBV11-3 and TRBJ2-3, reads EAGVVQSPRYKIIEKKQPVAFWCNPISGHNTLYWYLQNLGQGPELLIRYENEEAVDDSQLPKDRFSAERLKGVDSTLKIQPAELGDSAVYLCASSLGTSGTDTQYFGPGTRLTVL.

The J gene is TRBJ1-2, the V gene TRBV6-5; D unclear. This CDR3 comprises 13 residues. Deletions cut 2 bases from V and 8 bases from J, with 12 bases between. Looked up from germline, CDR1 is MNHEY and CDR2 is SVGAGI. The DNA for the CDR3 is TGTGCCAGCAGTTACGGAGCAGTGCGGGGCTACACCTTC. It translates to CASSYGAVRGYTF.

This clone showed up just a few times. V and J are TRBV6-5 and TRBJ1-2; the D is unclear. V was cut by 2 bases and J by 2 bases, with 6 bases left in between. The germline CDR1 and CDR2 sequences are MNHEY and SVGAGI. The CDR3 has 13 residues. The CDR3 protein is CASSYDRNYGYTF. The CDR3 nucleotides read TGTGCCAGCAGTTACGACCGAAACTATGGCTACACCTTC.

The V and J genes are TRBV19 and TRBJ2-3; weak D call: TRBD2 (5 bases). Germline-derived CDR1 and CDR2 are LNHDA and SQIVND (reference sequence). The CDR3 is 13 amino acids. The ends were cut back, 4 bases at V and 2 bases at J, with 7 bases in the middle. This CDR3 is CASSREFTDTQYF. The CDR3 DNA follows: TGTGCCAGTAGTAGGGAGTTCACAGATACGCAGTATTTT.

In this sample, this clone turned up a few times. The V call is TRBV7-8, the J call TRBJ2-5, with 10 bases identical to TRBD2. V trimming: 5 bases; J trimming: 5 bases; junction bases outside the gene matches: 14. Germline V CDR1 and CDR2: SGHVS, FQNEAQ. This CDR3 has 17 residues. CDR3 sequence: CASSSGGASGSGETQYF. The CDR3 nucleotides are TGTGCCAGCAGCAGTGGTGGGGCTAGCGGGAGTGGTGAGACCCAGTACTTC.

The rearrangement uses TRBV6-5 and TRBJ1-3; D call uncertain. CDR3 size: 15 residues. The V gene's germline CDR1 is MNHEY and CDR2 SVGAGI. V was trimmed by 2 bases and J by 0 bases, leaving 8 bases between them. CDR3 amino acids: CASSYGEHSGNTIYF. In DNA, the CDR3 is TGTGCCAGCAGTTACGGGGAACACTCTGGAAACACCATATATTTT.

In this sample, this clone turned up a few times. The chain joins TRBV28 to TRBJ1-5; D possibly corresponds to TRBD1 (6 bases). V was cut by 5 bases and J by 6 bases, with 20 bases left in between. Germline loops: CDR1 MDHEN, CDR2 SYDVKM. The CDR3 has 16 amino acids. Here the CDR3 reads CASSPGGGRVIQPQHF. CDR3 bases: TGTGCCAGCAGTCCCGGAGGGGGAAGAGTCATTCAGCCCCAGCATTTT. Drawing the rest from reference TRBV28 and TRBJ1-5, the complete variable domain is DVKVTQSSRYLVKRTGEKVFLECVQDMDHENMFWYRQDPGLGLRLIYFSYDVKMKEKGDIPEGYSVSREKKERFSLILESASTNQTSMYLCASSPGGGRVIQPQHFGDGTRLSIL.

The V gene is TRBV5-4, the J gene TRBJ2-1; maybe TRBD1 (5 bases). Germline loops: CDR1 SGHNT, CDR2 YYREEE (reference sequence). CDR3 length: 13 residues. Deletions cut 2 bases from V and 6 bases from J, with 9 bases between. CDR3 region: CASSFSGSNEQFF. The CDR3 DNA reads TGTGCCAGCAGCTTTTCAGGGTCCAATGAGCAGTTCTTC.

The rearrangement links TRBV14 to TRBJ2-1, with 12 nucleotides matching TRBD2. V shed 3 bases and J 4 bases; nucleotides not matched to a gene: 7. Germline V gives CDR1 SGHDN, CDR2 FVKESK. The CDR3 has 17 amino acids. The CDR3 DNA is TGTGCCAGCAGCCACCGATGGACTAGCGGGGATTACAATGAGCAGTTCTTC. This translates into CASSHRWTSGDYNEQFF.

V is TRBV6-5 and J is TRBJ1-3; D uncertain. V lost 0 bases and J lost 0, with 9 bases in between. The CDR3 extends over 16 amino acids. The germline gives CDR1 MNHEY, CDR2 SVGAGI. CDR3 residues: CASSYSRILSGNTIYF. CDR3 in DNA: TGTGCCAGCAGTTACTCTCGGATTCTCTCTGGAAACACCATATATTTT.

The chain recombines TRBV5-1 with TRBJ1-2, with D maybe TRBD1 (6 bases). V shed 4 bases and J shed 2 bases, with 18 bases lying between them. The V gene's germline CDR1 is SGHRS and CDR2 YFSETQ. This CDR3 comprises 16 residues. This CDR3 is CASSRRPGEGNYGYTF. The CDR3 bases are TGCGCCAGCAGCCGTCGTCCAGGGGAGGGGAACTATGGCTACACCTTC.

J is TRBJ1-5 and V is TRBV4-1; D is possibly TRBD1 (5 bases). Germline values: CDR1 MGHRA, CDR2 YSYEKL. The length of the CDR3 is 15 residues. Trimming took 0 bases from V and 7 from J, leaving 13 bases between them. This CDR3 is CASSQDSQGAQPQHF. The CDR3, as DNA: TGCGCCAGCAGCCAAGATAGCCAGGGAGCCCAGCCCCAGCATTTT.

J is TRBJ2-1 and V is TRBV19; TRBD1 agrees at 8 bases. The CDR3 spans 16 residues. The germline CDR1 and CDR2 sequences are LNHDA and SQIVND (reference sequence). V lost 5 bases, J lost 3 bases, and 9 bases stayed unmatched. This chain's CDR3 is CASSRVGTGGYNEQFF. CDR3 DNA sequence: TGTGCCAGTAGTCGGGTGGGGACAGGCGGCTACAATGAGCAGTTCTTC.

The chain employs TRBV21-1 and TRBJ1-5. TRBV21-1 is designated a pseudogene. The CDR3 is made up of 18 amino acids. The DNA of the CDR3 is TGTGCCAGCAGCAAAGGAAAAGGGGGGGTGCGTAGCAATCAGCCCCAGCATTTT. Translated, it gives CASSKGKGGVRSNQPQHF.